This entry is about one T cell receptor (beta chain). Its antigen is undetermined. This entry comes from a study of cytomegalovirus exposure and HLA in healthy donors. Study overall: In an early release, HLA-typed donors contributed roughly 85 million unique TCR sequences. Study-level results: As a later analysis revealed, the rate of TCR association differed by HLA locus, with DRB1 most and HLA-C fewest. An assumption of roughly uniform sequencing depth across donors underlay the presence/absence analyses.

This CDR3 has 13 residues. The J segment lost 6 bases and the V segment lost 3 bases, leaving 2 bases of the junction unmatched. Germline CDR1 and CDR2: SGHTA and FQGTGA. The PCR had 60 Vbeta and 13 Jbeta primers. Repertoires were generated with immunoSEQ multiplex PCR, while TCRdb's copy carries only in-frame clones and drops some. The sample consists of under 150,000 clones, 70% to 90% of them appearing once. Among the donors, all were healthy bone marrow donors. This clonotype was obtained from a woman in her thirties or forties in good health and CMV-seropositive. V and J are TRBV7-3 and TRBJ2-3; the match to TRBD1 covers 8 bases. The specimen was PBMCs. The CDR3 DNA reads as TGTGCCAGCAGCTTGGCAGGGGGCGATACGCAGTATTTT. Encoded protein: CASSLAGGDTQYF.